The 25 T cell receptor beta chains below were found in one sample sequenced in a study of cytomegalovirus exposure and HLA in healthy donors. The study ran its PCR with 60 Vbeta and 13 Jbeta primers. Here immunoSEQ multiplex PCR was the method, and the copy in TCRdb shows in-frame clones only, minus some. The sample consists of over 95,000 clones, around 77% of them appearing once. Source material: PBMCs. These receptor sequences come from a man aged 40-55 years in good health and CMV-seronegative.

This clone was seen more than once but under ten times. V is TRBV6-1 and J is TRBJ1-1; D perhaps matches TRBD1 (5 bases). The CDR3 is 15 residues long. Trimming took off 7 bases at V and 7 bases at J, with 22 bases between the two ends. Looked up from germline, CDR1 is MNHNS and CDR2 is SASEGT. The CDR3: CASTLRGEALDEAFF. The CDR3 region has the DNA TGTGCCAGCACCCTACGGGGGGAAGCATTGGATGAAGCTTTCTTT.

The chain links TRBV28 to TRBJ2-2, with 13 bases aligning to TRBD2. The length of the CDR3 is 17 residues. V lost 4 bases and J lost 4; bases outside the gene matches: 6. Germline V gene data show CDR1 as MDHEN and CDR2 as SYDVKM. CDR3 sequence (DNA): TGTGCCAGCAGTTCCTCCGGGACTAGCGGGGTCACCGGGGAGCTGTTTTTT. Its protein is CASSSSGTSGVTGELFF.

The chain has TRBV6-1 and TRBJ2-5; 9 nucleotides match TRBD2. The CDR3 loop spans 14 amino acids. CDR1 is MNHNS, CDR2 SASEGT, per germline. Losses at the gene ends were 4 bases for V and 5 bases for J; bases not matched to a gene: 5. DNA for the CDR3: TGTGCCAGCAGTGGGCGGGGGGGCCGGGAGACCCAGTACTTC. Protein product: CASSGRGGRETQYF.

The chain carries TRBV19 and TRBJ1-1; D gene unclear. The CDR3 sequence is 16 residues long. CDR1 and CDR2 from the germline V gene are LNHDA and SQIVND (reference sequence). The germline V and J ends were trimmed by 7 bases and 0 bases, with 18 bases remaining between them. The CDR3 region is CASTRRNDLMNTEAFF. The CDR3 region has the DNA TGTGCCAGTACGCGGCGGAATGACTTAATGAACACTGAAGCTTTCTTT. Full variable domain (rest looked up from reference TRBV19 and TRBJ1-1): DGGITQSPKYLFRKEGQNVTLSCEQNLNHDAMYWYRQDPGQGLRLIYYSQIVNDFQKGDIAEGYSVSREKKESFPLTVTSAQKNPTAFYLCASTRRNDLMNTEAFFGQGTRLTVV.

J is TRBJ1-4 and V is TRBV29-1; 7 bases match TRBD1. CDR1 and CDR2 from the germline V gene are SQVTM and ANQGSEA. After removal of 4 bases from V and 5 bases from J, the junction contained 7 bases not matched to a gene. There are 14 residues in the CDR3. The chain's CDR3 is CSVAWAGGNEKLFF. CDR3 nucleotide sequence: TGCAGCGTTGCGTGGGCAGGGGGGAATGAAAAACTGTTTTTT.

The chain joins TRBV23-1 to TRBJ2-7, with D maybe TRBD1 (6 bases). TRBV23-1 is flagged as an ORF with uncertain function. The CDR3 totals 16 residues. Trimming pared 0 bases from V and 3 bases from J, leaving 15 bases between. The CDR3 here is CASSQSGTSLGYEQYF. CDR3 nucleotides: TGCGCCAGCAGTCAATCTGGGACATCCCTAGGCTACGAGCAGTACTTC.

CDR3 in amino acids: CASSLSVSTEAFF. In DNA, the CDR3 is TGTGCCAGCAGTTTAAGTGTGAGTACTGAAGCTTTCTTT. The genes are TRBV27 and TRBJ1-1; no reliable D call. Germline V gives CDR1 MNHEY, CDR2 SMNVEV (reference sequence). The V end lost 2 bases, the J end lost 5 bases, and 9 bases lay between the germline ends. The length of the CDR3 is 13 residues.

This CDR3 is CASSQGIAPSTDTQYF. The CDR3 DNA sequence: TGCGCCAGCAGCCAAGGAATAGCCCCCAGCACAGATACGCAGTATTTT. The chain combines TRBV4-1 with TRBJ2-3; unclear D gene. The germline CDR1 and CDR2 sequences are MGHRA and YSYEKL. The CDR3 consists of 16 residues. V lost 1 base to trimming and J lost 0 bases, with 11 bases between them.

The V and J genes are TRBV5-4 and TRBJ2-3; D gene ambiguous. In germline, CDR1 is SGHNT, CDR2 YYREEE (reference sequence). Trimming took off 2 bases at V and 6 bases at J, with 13 bases between the two ends. CDR3 length: 14 residues. DNA of the CDR3: TGTGCCAGCAGCTTTCAGCAAGTCGGGGATACGCAGTATTTT. Protein sequence: CASSFQQVGDTQYF.

V is TRBV30 and J is TRBJ2-6; D ambiguous. The CDR3 spans 14 residues. V shed 3 bases and J shed 0 bases, with 6 bases lying between them. CDR1 GTSNPN and CDR2 SVGIG come from the germline V gene (reference sequence). The CDR3 is CAWSLSSGANVLTF. The DNA of the CDR3 is TGTGCCTGGAGCCTCTCCTCTGGGGCCAACGTCCTGACTTTC. Full variable domain (outside the CDR3, taken from reference TRBV30 and TRBJ2-6): SQTIHQWPATLVQPVGSPLSLECTVEGTSNPNLYWYRQAAGRGLQLLFYSVGIGQISSEVPQNLSASRPQDRQFILSSKKLLLSDSGFYLCAWSLSSGANVLTFGAGSRLTVL.

This clone turned up a few times. The rearrangement joins TRBV6-1 to TRBJ1-6; perhaps TRBD1 as D (6 bases). Trimming shortened V by 6 bases and J by 7 bases, and 16 bases separated the two germline ends. The CDR3 has 15 amino acids. The germline V gene encodes CDR1 MNHNS and CDR2 SASEGT. The CDR3 bases are TGTGCCAGCAGGGGAGGGGGGGTGCGAAATTCACCCCTCCACTTT. Translation: CASRGGGVRNSPLHF.

V usage is TRBV6-5 and J usage is TRBJ1-2; the D gene is possibly TRBD1 (6 bases). This CDR3 is 11 amino acids long. V dropped 6 bases and J dropped 14 bases, with 16 bases sitting between them. The germline V gene has CDR1 MNHEY and CDR2 SVGAGI. The CDR3 region is CASRTTGQSTF. In nucleotides, the CDR3 is TGTGCCAGCAGAACAACAGGGCAGTCGACCTTC.

The rearrangement joins TRBV5-6 to TRBJ1-2, with a weak D call TRBD1 (6 bases). The CDR3 sequence is 14 residues long. Per germline, CDR1 SGHDT and CDR2 YYEEEE. V was shortened by 4 bases and J by 6 bases, with 16 bases between the two germline ends. Written as DNA, the CDR3 is TGTGCCAGCAGCGAGTTACAGGGTTTGGATGGCTACACCTTC. As protein: CASSELQGLDGYTF.

The V call is TRBV30, the J call TRBJ1-2; 9 bases map to TRBD1. The germline V gene encodes CDR1 GTSNPN and CDR2 SVGIG (reference sequence). Trimming cost V 2 bases and J 8 bases; bases outside gene matches: 3. This CDR3 comprises 12 residues. CDR3 region: CAWSRTGEGYTF. The CDR3 DNA sequence: TGTGCCTGGAGTCGGACAGGGGAAGGCTACACCTTC.

J is TRBJ1-1 and V is TRBV14, with D perhaps TRBD1 (6 bases). The CDR3 runs 13 residues. With 4 bases removed from V and 4 bases from J, the gap between germline ends came to 10 bases. Germline CDR1 and CDR2: SGHDN and FVKESK. The CDR3 DNA follows: TGTGCCAGCAGCCGGGGGCGGGCCACTGAAGCTTTCTTT. It encodes CASSRGRATEAFF.

This clone was seen only once. The V call is TRBV19, the J call TRBJ1-5, with a weak D call TRBD1 (6 bases). V lost 8 bases to trimming and J lost 0 bases, with 14 bases between them. CDR1 is LNHDA, CDR2 SQIVND, per germline (reference sequence). This CDR3 is 15 amino acids long. DNA of the CDR3: TGTGCCAGTGCTGGGGGACACGGTAGCAATCAGCCCCAGCATTTT. Protein: CASAGGHGSNQPQHF.

This clone has just a few counts. The chain combines TRBV28 with TRBJ2-1, with 8 bases aligning to TRBD2. Germline-derived CDR1 and CDR2 are MDHEN and SYDVKM. The CDR3 loop spans 15 amino acids. V gave up 3 bases and J gave up 4 bases; unmatched junction bases: 5. Here the CDR3 reads CASSFPGGPYNEQFF. The CDR3 DNA reads as TGTGCCAGCAGTTTTCCGGGAGGGCCTTACAATGAGCAGTTCTTC.

This clone was recorded once. This chain uses TRBV2 with TRBJ1-6; 8 bases are shared with TRBD1. CDR1 and CDR2 from the germline V gene are SNHLY and FYNNEI. Trimming at V came to 7 bases and at J to 8 bases, leaving 7 bases not matched to a gene. This CDR3 comprises 14 residues. The CDR3 sequence: CASIRTGLDSPLHF. The DNA of the CDR3 is TGTGCCAGCATTCGGACAGGGTTAGATTCACCCCTCCACTTT. Using reference TRBV2 and TRBJ1-6 for the parts outside the CDR3, the full variable domain is EPEVTQTPSHQVTQMGQEVILRCVPISNHLYFYWYRQILGQKVEFLVSFYNNEISEKSEIFDDQFSVERPDGSNFTLKIRSTKLEDSAMYFCASIRTGLDSPLHFGNGTRLTVT.

The chain carries TRBV30 and TRBJ1-5, with 8 bases aligning to TRBD1. V shed 0 bases, J shed 6 bases, and the junction held 10 bases outside the gene matches. Germline V lookup: CDR1 GTSNPN, CDR2 SVGIG (reference sequence). This CDR3 has 16 amino acids. The CDR3 bases are TGTGCCTGGAGTGTCCCCGGATCAGGGGGCAGTCAGCCCCAGCATTTT. It is translated as CAWSVPGSGGSQPQHF.

This clone was picked up a small number of times. The genes are TRBV27 and TRBJ2-1; 9 positions agree with TRBD2. The germline CDR1 and CDR2 sequences are MNHEY and SMNVEV (reference sequence). CDR3 size: 15 residues. V was pared by 2 bases and J by 4 bases, with 3 bases of the junction left unmatched. This CDR3 is CASSLVAGAYNEQFF. The CDR3 DNA follows: TGTGCCAGCAGTTTAGTAGCGGGGGCTTACAATGAGCAGTTCTTC.

This chain joins TRBV6-1 and TRBJ2-5, with a tentative D call TRBD2 (6 bases). Germline assignment: CDR1 MNHNS and CDR2 SASEGT. The CDR3 is 16 amino acids. V lost 4 bases, J lost 5 bases, and 20 bases lay in between. CDR3 in amino acids: CASSARTSWAGETQYF. The DNA of the CDR3 is TGTGCCAGCAGTGCCCGCACCAGTTGGGCGGGGGAGACCCAGTACTTC.

The chain employs TRBV27 and TRBJ2-3; the match to TRBD2 covers 7 bases. The CDR3 extends over 19 amino acids. Germline V gene lookup returns CDR1 MNHEY and CDR2 SMNVEV (reference sequence). V dropped 1 base and J dropped 1; count of bases not matched to a gene: 14. The CDR3 spells CASSLYPPGGQGRTDTQYF. The CDR3 DNA sequence: TGTGCCAGCAGTTTATACCCGCCGGGAGGCCAGGGACGCACAGATACGCAGTATTTT.

V usage is TRBV2 and J usage is TRBJ2-7, with no clear D. The CDR3 spans 12 residues. V was pared by 6 bases and J by 0 bases, with 6 bases between. CDR1 SNHLY and CDR2 FYNNEI come from the germline V gene. The CDR3 sequence: CASRLNSYEQYF. The CDR3, as DNA: TGTGCCAGCAGATTAAACTCCTACGAGCAGTACTTC.

This sequence joins TRBV5-1 and TRBJ2-3; a possible D gene is TRBD2 (7 bases). The germline V and J ends were trimmed by 2 bases and 5 bases, with 15 bases remaining between them. Germline CDR1 and CDR2: SGHRS and YFSETQ. This CDR3 spans 15 amino acids. The CDR3 DNA follows: TGCGCCAGCAGCTTCCGGGGGGCATGGGAAGATACGCAGTATTTT. This encodes CASSFRGAWEDTQYF. Full variable domain (missing parts from reference TRBV5-1 and TRBJ2-3): KAGVTQTPRYLIKTRGQQVTLSCSPISGHRSVSWYQQTPGQGLQFLFEYFSETQRNKGNFPGRFSGRQFSNSRSEMNVSTLELGDSALYLCASSFRGAWEDTQYFGPGTRLTVL.

As DNA, the CDR3 is TGTGCCAGCAGTTTAGTCAGGGAGGCGGATACGCAGTATTTT. This gives the protein CASSLVREADTQYF. The gene calls are TRBV27 and TRBJ2-3, with D maybe TRBD2 (6 bases). The germline gives CDR1 MNHEY, CDR2 SMNVEV (reference sequence). The length of the CDR3 is 14 residues. The V gene lost 2 bases and the J gene lost 6 bases, with 12 bases spanning the gap.